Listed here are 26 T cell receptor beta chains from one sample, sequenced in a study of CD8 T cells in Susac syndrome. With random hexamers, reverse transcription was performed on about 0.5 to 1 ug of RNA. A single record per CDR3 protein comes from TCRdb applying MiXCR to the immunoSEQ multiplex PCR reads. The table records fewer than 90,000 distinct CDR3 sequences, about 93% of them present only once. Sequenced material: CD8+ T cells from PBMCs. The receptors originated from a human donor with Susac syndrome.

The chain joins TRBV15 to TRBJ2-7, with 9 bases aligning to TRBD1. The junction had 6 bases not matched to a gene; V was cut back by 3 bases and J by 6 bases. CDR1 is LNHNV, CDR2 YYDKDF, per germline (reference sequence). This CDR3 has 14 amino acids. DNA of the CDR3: TGTGCCACCAGCAGGGAAGGGACAGGGATCGAGCAGTACTTC. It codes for CATSREGTGIEQYF.

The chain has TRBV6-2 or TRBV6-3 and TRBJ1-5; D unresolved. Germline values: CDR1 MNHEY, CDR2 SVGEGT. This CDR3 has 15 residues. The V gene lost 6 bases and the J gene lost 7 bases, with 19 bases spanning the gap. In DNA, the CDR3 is TGTGCCAGCAGCCCAATCCGGACCTTAACACAGCCCCAGCATTTT. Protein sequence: CASSPIRTLTQPQHF.

The DNA of the CDR3 is TGTGCCAGCAGCCTCTATCGCGGGAGGGGGTACACCGGGGAGCTGTTTTTT. Translating gives CASSLYRGRGYTGELFF. This chain uses TRBV13 with TRBJ2-2, with 9 bases fitting TRBD2. The CDR3 sequence is 17 residues long. The J segment lost 3 bases and the V segment lost 5 bases, leaving 10 bases of the junction unmatched. Germline V lookup: CDR1 PRHDT, CDR2 FYEKMQ (reference sequence).

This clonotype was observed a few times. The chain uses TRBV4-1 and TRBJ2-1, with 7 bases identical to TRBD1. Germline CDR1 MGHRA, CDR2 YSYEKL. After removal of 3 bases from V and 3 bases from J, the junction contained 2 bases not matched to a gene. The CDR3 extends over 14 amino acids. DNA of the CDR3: TGCGCCAGCAGCCAGAGACAGGGCTACAATGAGCAGTTCTTC. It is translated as CASSQRQGYNEQFF.

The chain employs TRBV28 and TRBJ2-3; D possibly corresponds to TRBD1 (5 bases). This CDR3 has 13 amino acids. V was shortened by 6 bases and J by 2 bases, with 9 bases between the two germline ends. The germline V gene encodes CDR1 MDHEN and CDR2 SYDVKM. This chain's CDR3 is CASRKGITDTQYF. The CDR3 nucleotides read TGTGCCAGCAGGAAGGGGATCACAGATACGCAGTATTTT.

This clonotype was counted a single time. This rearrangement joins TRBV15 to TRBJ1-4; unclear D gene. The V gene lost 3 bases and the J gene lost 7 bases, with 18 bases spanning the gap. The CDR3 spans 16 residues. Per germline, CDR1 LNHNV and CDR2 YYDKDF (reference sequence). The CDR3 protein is CATSSLDPTPSEKLFF. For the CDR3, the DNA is TGTGCCACCAGCAGCCTGGACCCAACCCCGAGTGAAAAACTGTTTTTT.

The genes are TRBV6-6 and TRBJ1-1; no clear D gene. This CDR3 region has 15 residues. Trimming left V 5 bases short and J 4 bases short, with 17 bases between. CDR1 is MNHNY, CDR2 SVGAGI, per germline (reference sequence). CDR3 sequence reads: CASSPRPLLSTEAFF. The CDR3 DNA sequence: TGTGCCAGCAGTCCCCGGCCCCTTCTCAGCACTGAAGCTTTCTTT.

CDR3 loop: CASSPPGLGGPSYEQYF. CDR3 nucleotide sequence: TGTGCCAGCAGCCCCCCCGGTTTAGGGGGTCCCTCCTACGAGCAGTACTTC. The chain links TRBV9 to TRBJ2-7, with D perhaps TRBD1 (6 bases). CDR3 length: 17 amino acids. Per germline, CDR1 SGDLS and CDR2 YYNGEE. V dropped 4 bases and J dropped 0 bases, with 20 bases sitting between them. Combining the CDR3 with reference TRBV9 and TRBJ2-7 gives the whole variable domain DSGVTQTPKHLITATGQRVTLRCSPRSGDLSVYWYQQSLDQGLQFLIQYYNGEERAKGNILERFSAQQFPDLHSELNLSSLELGDSALYFCASSPPGLGGPSYEQYFGPGTRLTVT.

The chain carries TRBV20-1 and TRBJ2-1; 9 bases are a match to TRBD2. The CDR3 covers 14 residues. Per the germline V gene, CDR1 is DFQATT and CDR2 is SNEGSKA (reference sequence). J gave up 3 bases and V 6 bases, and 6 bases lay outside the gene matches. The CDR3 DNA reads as TGCAGTGCCACAAGCGGGGGGAACTACAATGAGCAGTTCTTC. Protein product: CSATSGGNYNEQFF.

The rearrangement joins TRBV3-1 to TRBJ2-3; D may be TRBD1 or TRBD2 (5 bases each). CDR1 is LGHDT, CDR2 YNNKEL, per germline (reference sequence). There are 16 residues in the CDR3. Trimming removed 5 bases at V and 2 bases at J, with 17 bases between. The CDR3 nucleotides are TGTGCCAGCAGCAAATTTTCCGGGACGGTCACAGATACGCAGTATTTT. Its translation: CASSKFSGTVTDTQYF.

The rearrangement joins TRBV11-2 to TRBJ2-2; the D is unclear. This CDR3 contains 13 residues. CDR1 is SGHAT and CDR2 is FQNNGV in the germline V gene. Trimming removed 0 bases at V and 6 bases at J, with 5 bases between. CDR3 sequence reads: CASSLDPPGELFF. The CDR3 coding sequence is TGTGCCAGCAGCTTAGATCCCCCCGGGGAGCTGTTTTTT.

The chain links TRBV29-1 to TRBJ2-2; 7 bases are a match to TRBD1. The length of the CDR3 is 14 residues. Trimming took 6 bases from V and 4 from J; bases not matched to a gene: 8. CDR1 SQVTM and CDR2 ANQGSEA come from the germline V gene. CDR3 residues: CSVDGAGGTGELFF. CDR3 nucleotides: TGCAGCGTAGATGGGGCAGGGGGCACCGGGGAGCTGTTTTTT.

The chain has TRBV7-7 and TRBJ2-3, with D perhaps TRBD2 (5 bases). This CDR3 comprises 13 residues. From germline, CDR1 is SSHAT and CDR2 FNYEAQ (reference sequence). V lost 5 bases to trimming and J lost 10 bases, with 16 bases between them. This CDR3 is CASSQTRMDSQYF. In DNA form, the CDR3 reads TGTGCCAGCAGCCAAACCCGGATGGACTCGCAGTATTTT.

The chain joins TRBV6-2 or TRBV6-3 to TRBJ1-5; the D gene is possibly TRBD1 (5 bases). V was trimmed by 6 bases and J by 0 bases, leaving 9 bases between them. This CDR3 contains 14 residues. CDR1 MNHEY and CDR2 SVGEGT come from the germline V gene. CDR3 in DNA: TGTGCCAGCAGCCCCGGGGGTAGCAATCAGCCCCAGCATTTT. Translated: CASSPGGSNQPQHF.

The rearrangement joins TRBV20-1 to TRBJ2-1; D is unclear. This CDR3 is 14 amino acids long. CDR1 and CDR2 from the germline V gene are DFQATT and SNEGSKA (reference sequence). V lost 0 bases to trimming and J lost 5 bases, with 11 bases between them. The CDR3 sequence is CSARDSGRNNEQFF. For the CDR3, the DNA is TGCAGTGCTAGAGATTCTGGACGTAACAATGAGCAGTTCTTC.

The DNA for the CDR3 is TGTGCCAGCAGCCGAAAGGGGACCGGGGAGCTGTTTTTT. Amino acids: CASSRKGTGELFF. The chain combines TRBV14 with TRBJ2-2; D may be TRBD1 (5 bases). Germline CDR1 and CDR2: SGHDN and FVKESK. V gave up 4 bases and J gave up 5 bases, with 8 bases separating them. The CDR3 is made up of 13 amino acids.

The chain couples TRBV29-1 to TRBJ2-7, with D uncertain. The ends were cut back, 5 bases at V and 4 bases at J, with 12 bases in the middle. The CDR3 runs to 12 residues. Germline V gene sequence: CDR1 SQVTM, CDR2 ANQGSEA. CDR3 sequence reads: CSVLSVEYEQYF. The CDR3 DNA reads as TGCAGCGTTCTATCAGTAGAATACGAGCAGTACTTC.

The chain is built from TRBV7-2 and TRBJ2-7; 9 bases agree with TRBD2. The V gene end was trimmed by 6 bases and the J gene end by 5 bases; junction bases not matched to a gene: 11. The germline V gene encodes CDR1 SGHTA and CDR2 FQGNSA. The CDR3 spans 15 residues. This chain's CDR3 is CASSPRGAGGDEQYF. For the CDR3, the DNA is TGTGCCAGCAGTCCTCGGGGGGCGGGAGGGGACGAGCAGTACTTC.

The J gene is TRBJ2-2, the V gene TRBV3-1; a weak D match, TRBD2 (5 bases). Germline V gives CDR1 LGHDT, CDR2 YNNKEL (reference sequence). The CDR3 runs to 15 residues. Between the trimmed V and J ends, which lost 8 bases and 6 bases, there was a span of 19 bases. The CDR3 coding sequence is TGTGCCAGCGGCGAGGGTATCAGTTCAGCCGGGGAGCTGTTTTTT. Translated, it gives CASGEGISSAGELFF.

CDR3 residues: CASSIVVGSRDNEQFF. The CDR3 bases are TGTGCCAGTAGTATCGTGGTCGGGAGCCGGGACAATGAGCAGTTCTTC. The V call is TRBV19, the J call TRBJ2-1; the D gene is possibly TRBD2 (6 bases). The V end lost 3 bases, the J end lost 5 bases, and 17 bases lay between the germline ends. The CDR3 is 16 amino acids. The germline CDR1 and CDR2 sequences are LNHDA and SQIVND (reference sequence).

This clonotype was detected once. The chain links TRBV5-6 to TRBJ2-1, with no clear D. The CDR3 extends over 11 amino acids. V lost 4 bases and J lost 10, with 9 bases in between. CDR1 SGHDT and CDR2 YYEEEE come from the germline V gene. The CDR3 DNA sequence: TGTGCCAGCAGCAGGACCTCGGAGCAGTTCTTC. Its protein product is CASSRTSEQFF.

In nucleotides, the CDR3 is TGTGCCACCAGTGGATCTAGCAGTCGAGGGTCCTACAATGAGCAGTTCTTC. It translates to CATSGSSSRGSYNEQFF. This sequence joins TRBV24-1 and TRBJ2-1; perhaps TRBD2 as D (5 bases). CDR1 KGHDR and CDR2 SFDVKD come from the germline V gene. This CDR3 has 17 residues. Between the trimmed V and J ends, which lost 5 bases and 1 base, there was a span of 17 bases.

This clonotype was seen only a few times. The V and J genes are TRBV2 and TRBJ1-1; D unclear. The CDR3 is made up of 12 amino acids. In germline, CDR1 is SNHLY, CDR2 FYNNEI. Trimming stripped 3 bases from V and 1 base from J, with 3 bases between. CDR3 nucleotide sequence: TGTGCCAGCAGTGAGGGGAACACTGAAGCTTTCTTT. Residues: CASSEGNTEAFF.

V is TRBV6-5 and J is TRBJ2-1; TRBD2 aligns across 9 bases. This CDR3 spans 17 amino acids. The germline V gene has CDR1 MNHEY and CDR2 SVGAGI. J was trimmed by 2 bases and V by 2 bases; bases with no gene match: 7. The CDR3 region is CASSYLSGSVAYNEQFF. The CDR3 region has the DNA TGTGCCAGCAGTTACCTTAGCGGGAGTGTTGCCTACAATGAGCAGTTCTTC.

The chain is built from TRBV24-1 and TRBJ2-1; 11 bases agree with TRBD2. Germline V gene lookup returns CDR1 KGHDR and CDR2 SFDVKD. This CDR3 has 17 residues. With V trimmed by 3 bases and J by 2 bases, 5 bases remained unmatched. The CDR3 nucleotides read TGTGCCACCAGTGATCCACTAGCGGGAGTAACCTACAATGAGCAGTTCTTC. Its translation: CATSDPLAGVTYNEQFF.

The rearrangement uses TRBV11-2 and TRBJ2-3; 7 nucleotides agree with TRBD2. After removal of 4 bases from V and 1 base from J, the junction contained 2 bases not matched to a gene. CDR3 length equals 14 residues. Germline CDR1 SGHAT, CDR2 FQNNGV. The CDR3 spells CASSSRGGTDTQYF. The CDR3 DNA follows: TGTGCCAGCAGCTCCCGGGGGGGCACAGATACGCAGTATTTT.